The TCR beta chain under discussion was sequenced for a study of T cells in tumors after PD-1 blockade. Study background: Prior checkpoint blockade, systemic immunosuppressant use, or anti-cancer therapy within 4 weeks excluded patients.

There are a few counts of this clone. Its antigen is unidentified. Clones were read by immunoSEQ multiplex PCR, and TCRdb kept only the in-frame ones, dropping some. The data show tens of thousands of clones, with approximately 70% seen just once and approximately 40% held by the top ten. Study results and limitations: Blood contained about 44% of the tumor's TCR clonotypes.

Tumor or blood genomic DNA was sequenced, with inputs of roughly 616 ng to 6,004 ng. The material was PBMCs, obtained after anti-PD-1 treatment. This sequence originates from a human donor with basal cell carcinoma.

The CDR3 DNA follows: TGTGCCAGCAGCCAAACGAACACTGAAGCTTTCTTT. Encoded protein: CASSQTNTEAFF. V usage is TRBV3-1 (or the pseudogene TRBV3-2) and J usage is TRBJ1-1; D is unresolved. From germline, CDR1 is LGHDT and CDR2 YNNKEL (reference sequence). V was shortened by 2 bases and J by 1 base, with 2 bases between the two germline ends. This CDR3 is built from 12 residues.